A selection of T cell receptor beta chains follows, all from one sample in a study of shared clonotypes between healthy human individuals. Here immunoSEQ multiplex PCR was the method, and the copy in TCRdb shows in-frame clones only, minus some. This table has millions of clones, around 93% appearing once. The sequenced sample consisted of naive CD8+ T cells from PBMCs. The receptor set was obtained from a man aged 18 to 35 in good health. Some clones in this sample may be carry-over from other donors' samples. Both conserved end residues are trimmed from each CDR3. Each record gives: J gene, V gene, CDR3 protein.

J gene: TRBJ2-1; V gene: TRBV6-1; CDR3 protein: ASSDWPVGNEQF
J gene: TRBJ1-1; V gene: TRBV4-1; CDR3 protein: ASRNIRTGRYLMNTEAF
J gene: TRBJ2-7; V gene: TRBV4-3; CDR3 protein: ASSQDAGLAYEQY
J gene: TRBJ1-1; V gene: TRBV19; CDR3 protein: ASSTGRGLSTEAF
J gene: TRBJ2-7; V gene: TRBV4-1; CDR3 protein: ASSQWEQDPYEQY
J gene: TRBJ1-2; V gene: TRBV5-4; CDR3 protein: ASSLALDRKPYGYT
J gene: TRBJ1-2; V gene: TRBV19; CDR3 protein: ASSISHRANYGYT
J gene: TRBJ2-7; V gene: TRBV2; CDR3 protein: ANSGLLNPNEQY
J gene: TRBJ2-2; V gene: TRBV19; CDR3 protein: ASKGREWDGELF
J gene: TRBJ2-7; V gene: TRBV27; CDR3 protein: ASSARPPYEQY
J gene: TRBJ2-6; V gene: TRBV7-9; CDR3 protein: ASILLPGSGANVLT
J gene: TRBJ2-2; V gene: TRBV4-1; CDR3 protein: ASSQRDGAGSRLF
J gene: TRBJ2-5; V gene: TRBV21-1; CDR3 protein: ASSKGQNETQY
J gene: TRBJ1-1; V gene: TRBV29-1; CDR3 protein: SVIPGARGTEAF
J gene: TRBJ2-1; V gene: TRBV9; CDR3 protein: ASSPGSSGSLNEQF
J gene: TRBJ1-1; V gene: TRBV10-3; CDR3 protein: AIRQGTEAF
J gene: TRBJ2-4; V gene: TRBV9; CDR3 protein: ASSGRDRENIQY
J gene: TRBJ1-2; V gene: TRBV14; CDR3 protein: ASSPLGEGRNYGYT
J gene: TRBJ2-7; V gene: TRBV6-5; CDR3 protein: ASSYSSSRDSYEQY
J gene: TRBJ2-3; V gene: TRBV7-3; CDR3 protein: ASSSGLGTTDTQY
J gene: TRBJ2-7; V gene: TRBV6-1; CDR3 protein: ASSEAASGRIRYEQY